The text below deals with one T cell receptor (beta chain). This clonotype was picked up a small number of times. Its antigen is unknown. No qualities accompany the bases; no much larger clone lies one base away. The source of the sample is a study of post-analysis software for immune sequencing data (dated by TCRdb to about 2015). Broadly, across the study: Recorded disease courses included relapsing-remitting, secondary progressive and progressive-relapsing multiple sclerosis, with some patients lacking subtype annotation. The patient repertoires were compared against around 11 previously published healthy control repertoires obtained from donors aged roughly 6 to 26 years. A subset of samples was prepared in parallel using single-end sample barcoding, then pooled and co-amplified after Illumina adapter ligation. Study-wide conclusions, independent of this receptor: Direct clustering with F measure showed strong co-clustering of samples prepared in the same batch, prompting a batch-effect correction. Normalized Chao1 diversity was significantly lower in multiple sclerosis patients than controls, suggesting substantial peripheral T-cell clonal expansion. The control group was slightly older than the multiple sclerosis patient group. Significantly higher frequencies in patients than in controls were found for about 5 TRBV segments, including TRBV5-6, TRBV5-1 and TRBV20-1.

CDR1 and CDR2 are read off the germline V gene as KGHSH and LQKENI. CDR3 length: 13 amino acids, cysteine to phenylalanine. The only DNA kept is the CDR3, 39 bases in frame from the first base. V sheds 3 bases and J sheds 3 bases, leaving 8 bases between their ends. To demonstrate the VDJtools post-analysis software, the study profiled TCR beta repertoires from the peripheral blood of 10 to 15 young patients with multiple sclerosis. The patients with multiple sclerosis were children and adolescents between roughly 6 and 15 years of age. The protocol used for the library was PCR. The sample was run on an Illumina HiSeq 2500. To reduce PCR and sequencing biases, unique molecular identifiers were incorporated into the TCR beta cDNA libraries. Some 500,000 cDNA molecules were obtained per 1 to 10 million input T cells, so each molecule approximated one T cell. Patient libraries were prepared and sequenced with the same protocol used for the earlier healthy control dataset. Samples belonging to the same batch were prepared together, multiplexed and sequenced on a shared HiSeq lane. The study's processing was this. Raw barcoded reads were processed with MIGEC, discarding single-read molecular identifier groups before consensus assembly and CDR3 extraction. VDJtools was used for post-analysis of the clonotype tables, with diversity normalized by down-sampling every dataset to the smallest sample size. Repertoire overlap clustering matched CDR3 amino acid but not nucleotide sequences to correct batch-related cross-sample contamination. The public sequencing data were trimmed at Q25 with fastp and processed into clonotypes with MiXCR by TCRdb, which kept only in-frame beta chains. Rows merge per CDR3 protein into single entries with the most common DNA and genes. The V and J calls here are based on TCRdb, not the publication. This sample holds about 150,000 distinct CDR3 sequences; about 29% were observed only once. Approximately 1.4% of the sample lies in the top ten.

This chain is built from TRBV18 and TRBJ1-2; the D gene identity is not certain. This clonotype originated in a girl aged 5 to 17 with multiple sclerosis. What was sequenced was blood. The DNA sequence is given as TGTGCCAGCTCACCCGACACCGACTATGGCTACACCTTC. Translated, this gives CASSPDTDYGYTF. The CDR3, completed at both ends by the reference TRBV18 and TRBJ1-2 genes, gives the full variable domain NAGVMQNPRHLVRRRGQEARLRCSPMKGHSHVYWYRQLPEEGLKFMVYLQKENIIDESGMPKERFSAEFPKEGPSILRIQQVVRGDSAAYFCASSPDTDYGYTFGSGTRLTVV.